This T cell receptor beta chain was documented in a study of blood T cell repertoires in COVID-19. For the study at large: Acute and convalescent COVID-19 specimens originated in the United States, Italy and Spain. Nucleic acid was either cDNA or gDNA, and it came from T cells, B-cell-depleted T cells, or PBMCs.

Participants came from about two dozen US areas, aged roughly 18 to 89 years. The CDR3 runs to 14 residues. The germline V gene has CDR1 WSHSY and CDR2 SAAADI. Trimming shortened V by 3 bases and J by 4 bases, and 12 bases separated the two germline ends. Using immunoSEQ multiplex PCR, the repertoire was profiled, and TCRdb retains in-frame clones only, with some absent. The sample consists of around 200,000 clones, 85% to 90% of them appearing once. This clonotype was sampled from a man under 40 who had recovered from COVID-19. Sequenced input: PBMCs or T cells enriched from blood (not recorded which). The rearrangement joins TRBV10-2 to TRBJ1-2; D is undetermined. The CDR3 nucleotides are TGCGCCAGCAGTGATAAGGGAGGACCCTATGGCTACACCTTC. Its protein product is CASSDKGGPYGYTF.